Given below is one T cell receptor (beta chain) in context. Its antigen is not known. These data come from a study of cytomegalovirus exposure and HLA in healthy donors. Study observations and caveats: Testing in vitro showed three CMV-associated chains specific for CMV antigens. In a later analysis, first-cohort TCR clusters were found to tend to co-occur in the 95 to 150 validation repertoires. High sensitivity and specificity were reportedly achieved when the classifier diagnosed cytomegalovirus status.

Germline lookup yields CDR1 KGHSH and CDR2 LQKENI. The CDR3 runs 13 residues. V shed 6 bases and J shed 2 bases, with 10 bases lying between them. The method was immunoSEQ multiplex PCR; TCRdb's version includes in-frame clones alone and lacks a portion of them. The sample shows about 260,000 clones, around 91% of them seen only once. What was sequenced was PBMCs. The chain couples TRBV18 to TRBJ2-5; no definite D call. This clonotype was obtained from a woman aged 25 to 39 in good health and CMV-seronegative. The CDR3 loop is CASSSTVQETQYF. CDR3 DNA: TGTGCCAGCTCTTCAACGGTTCAAGAGACCCAGTACTTC. Based on the CDR3 plus reference TRBV18 and TRBJ2-5, the full variable domain is NAGVMQNPRHLVRRRGQEARLRCSPMKGHSHVYWYRQLPEEGLKFMVYLQKENIIDESGMPKERFSAEFPKEGPSILRIQQVVRGDSAAYFCASSSTVQETQYFGPGTRLLVL.